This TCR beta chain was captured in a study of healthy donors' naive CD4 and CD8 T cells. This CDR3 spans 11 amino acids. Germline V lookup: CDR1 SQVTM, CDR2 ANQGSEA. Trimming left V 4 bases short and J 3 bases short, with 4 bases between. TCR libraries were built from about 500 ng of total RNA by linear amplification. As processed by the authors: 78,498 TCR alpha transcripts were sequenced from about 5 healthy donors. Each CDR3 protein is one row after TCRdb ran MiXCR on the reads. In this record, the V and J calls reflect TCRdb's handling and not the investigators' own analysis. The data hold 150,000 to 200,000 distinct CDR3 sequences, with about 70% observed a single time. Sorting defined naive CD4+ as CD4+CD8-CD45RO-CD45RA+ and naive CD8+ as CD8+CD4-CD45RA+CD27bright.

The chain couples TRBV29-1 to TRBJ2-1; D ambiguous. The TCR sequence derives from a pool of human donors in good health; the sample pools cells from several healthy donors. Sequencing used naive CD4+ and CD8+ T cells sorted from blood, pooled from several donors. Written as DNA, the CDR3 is TGCAGCGTTGCGAACTACAATGAGCAGTTCTTC. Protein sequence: CSVANYNEQFF.